This is a list of T cell receptor beta chains from one sample in a study of response to subunit inactivated influenza vaccine. MiXCR, applied by TCRdb to the RT-PCR reads, yields one record per CDR3 protein. The sample lists about 780,000 distinct CDR3 sequences; approximately 18% were seen once. Sequencing used PBMCs from blood, obtained less than 6 days after vaccination. These receptor sequences come from a man aged 45-65 years who received an inactivated influenza vaccine. The CDR3 runs from the conserved cysteine through the conserved F or W. The D gene is left open where the match is weak. For some rows the clone size is stated as once, few or many, or as a class when expanded; others skip it.

CDR3 length: 14
D gene: TRBD1
J gene: TRBJ1-2
V gene: TRBV7-2
clone size: few
CDR3 protein: CASSAGQGTNGYTF
CDR3 DNA: TGTGCCAGCAGCGCCGGACAGGGGACGAATGGCTACACCTTC

CDR3 length: 14
D gene: -
J gene: TRBJ1-5
V gene: TRBV6-2/TRBV6-3
clone size: -
CDR3 protein: CASSLGGTLQPQHF
CDR3 DNA: TGTGCCAGCAGCCTTGGGGGGACTTTACAGCCCCAGCATTTT

CDR3 length: 14
D gene: -
J gene: TRBJ2-7
V gene: TRBV6-1
clone size: few
CDR3 protein: CASSPGITKGEQYF
CDR3 DNA: TGTGCCAGCAGCCCCGGGATAACGAAAGGCGAGCAGTACTTC

CDR3 length: 15
D gene: TRBD1
J gene: TRBJ2-3
V gene: TRBV7-9
clone size: few
CDR3 protein: CASSLRQGIADTQYF
CDR3 DNA: TGTGCCAGCAGCTTACGACAGGGCATTGCAGATACGCAGTATTTT

CDR3 length: 15
D gene: -
J gene: TRBJ2-2
V gene: TRBV5-1
clone size: many
CDR3 protein: CASSPYYIVTGELFF
CDR3 DNA: TGCGCCAGCAGCCCGTACTACATCGTCACCGGGGAGCTGTTTTTT

CDR3 length: 13
D gene: -
J gene: TRBJ2-2
V gene: TRBV15
clone size: -
CDR3 protein: CATSGILVGELFF
CDR3 DNA: TGTGCCACCAGCGGCATCTTGGTCGGGGAGCTGTTTTTT

CDR3 length: 14
D gene: TRBD1
J gene: TRBJ1-2
V gene: TRBV20-1
clone size: -
CDR3 protein: CSAMDRPKGNGYTF
CDR3 DNA: TGCAGTGCTATGGACAGGCCCAAGGGGAATGGCTACACCTTC

CDR3 length: 16
D gene: TRBD2
J gene: TRBJ2-7
V gene: TRBV10-3
clone size: few
CDR3 protein: CAISESTSGGSYEQYF
CDR3 DNA: TGTGCCATCAGTGAGTCGACTAGCGGGGGGTCCTACGAGCAGTACTTC

CDR3 length: 16
D gene: TRBD2
J gene: TRBJ2-3
V gene: TRBV20-1
clone size: -
CDR3 protein: CSALKGTSGRIDTQYF
CDR3 DNA: TGCAGTGCTCTTAAAGGGACTAGCGGGAGAATAGATACGCAGTATTTT

CDR3 length: 14
D gene: -
J gene: TRBJ2-3
V gene: TRBV28
clone size: many
CDR3 protein: CASGGTESGDTQYF
CDR3 DNA: TGTGCCAGCGGGGGGACGGAGTCAGGAGATACGCAGTATTTT

CDR3 length: 16
D gene: -
J gene: TRBJ2-2
V gene: TRBV14
clone size: -
CDR3 protein: CASSQEELGLTGELFF
CDR3 DNA: TGTGCCAGCAGCCAAGAAGAGTTAGGATTGACCGGGGAGCTGTTTTTT

CDR3 length: 14
D gene: TRBD1
J gene: TRBJ1-3
V gene: TRBV20-1
clone size: few
CDR3 protein: CSARTGGSGNTIYF
CDR3 DNA: TGCAGTGCTAGAACAGGGGGTTCGGGAAACACCATATATTTT

CDR3 length: 11
D gene: -
J gene: TRBJ1-3
V gene: TRBV12-3/TRBV12-4
clone size: -
CDR3 protein: CASSPENTIYF
CDR3 DNA: TGTGCCAGCAGTCCAGAGAACACCATATATTTT

CDR3 length: 17
D gene: -
J gene: TRBJ2-7
V gene: TRBV4-1
clone size: few
CDR3 protein: CASSQDSLGIWGYEQYF
CDR3 DNA: TGCGCCAGCAGCCAAGATAGTTTGGGGATTTGGGGTTACGAGCAGTACTTC

CDR3 length: 14
D gene: -
J gene: TRBJ1-2
V gene: TRBV10-3
clone size: -
CDR3 protein: CAISEAEGIRGYTF
CDR3 DNA: TGTGCCATCAGTGAGGCGGAGGGTATCAGGGGCTACACCTTC

CDR3 length: 16
D gene: TRBD1
J gene: TRBJ1-2
V gene: TRBV6-2/TRBV6-3
clone size: -
CDR3 protein: CASSRPGQGGFGGYTF
CDR3 DNA: TGTGCCAGCAGTCGACCGGGACAGGGAGGCTTTGGAGGCTACACCTTC

CDR3 length: 14
D gene: -
J gene: TRBJ2-3
V gene: TRBV5-1
clone size: few
CDR3 protein: CASSLEAPTDTQYF
CDR3 DNA: TGCGCCAGCAGCTTGGAAGCACCCACAGATACGCAGTATTTT

CDR3 length: 12
D gene: -
J gene: TRBJ2-5
V gene: TRBV6-5
clone size: -
CDR3 protein: CASRGTQETQYF
CDR3 DNA: TGTGCCAGCAGAGGAACTCAAGAGACCCAGTACTTC

CDR3 length: 16
D gene: TRBD1
J gene: TRBJ2-7
V gene: TRBV4-3
clone size: few
CDR3 protein: CASSQGDSSGFYEQYF
CDR3 DNA: TGCGCCAGCAGCCAAGGGGACAGCTCTGGATTTTACGAGCAGTACTTC

CDR3 length: 13
D gene: -
J gene: TRBJ2-7
V gene: TRBV6-2/TRBV6-3
clone size: -
CDR3 protein: CASRRDLLTEQYF
CDR3 DNA: TGTGCCAGCAGAAGGGACCTACTTACGGAGCAGTACTTC

CDR3 length: 16
D gene: TRBD1
J gene: TRBJ1-2
V gene: TRBV5-1
clone size: -
CDR3 protein: CASSLTGEGANYGYTF
CDR3 DNA: TGCGCCAGCAGCTTGACAGGGGAAGGGGCTAACTATGGCTACACCTTC

CDR3 length: 17
D gene: TRBD1
J gene: TRBJ2-7
V gene: TRBV28
clone size: many
CDR3 protein: CASSLGPRDRVNYEQYF
CDR3 DNA: TGTGCCAGCAGTTTAGGCCCCCGGGACAGGGTAAACTACGAGCAGTACTTC

CDR3 length: 14
D gene: TRBD1
J gene: TRBJ2-7
V gene: TRBV10-3
clone size: -
CDR3 protein: CAISAGTGGFEQYF
CDR3 DNA: TGTGCCATCAGTGCCGGGACAGGGGGTTTCGAGCAGTACTTC

CDR3 length: 14
D gene: -
J gene: TRBJ1-2
V gene: TRBV3-1
clone size: -
CDR3 protein: CASSQATGLYGYTF
CDR3 DNA: TGTGCCAGCAGCCAAGCAACGGGGCTCTATGGCTACACCTTC

CDR3 length: 15
D gene: -
J gene: TRBJ1-4
V gene: TRBV5-6
clone size: -
CDR3 protein: CASTSGPLANEKLFF
CDR3 DNA: TGTGCCAGCACCTCGGGGCCGCTTGCTAATGAAAAACTGTTTTTT

CDR3 length: 17
D gene: TRBD1
J gene: TRBJ1-1
V gene: TRBV27
clone size: -
CDR3 protein: CASRNIGGRGLYAEAFF
CDR3 DNA: TGTGCCAGCAGGAACATTGGTGGCAGGGGGTTGTACGCTGAAGCTTTCTTT

CDR3 length: 15
D gene: TRBD2
J gene: TRBJ2-1
V gene: TRBV28
clone size: many
CDR3 protein: CASSPLAGGYNEQFF
CDR3 DNA: TGTGCCAGCAGCCCACTAGCGGGGGGCTACAATGAGCAGTTCTTC

CDR3 length: 17
D gene: -
J gene: TRBJ2-4
V gene: TRBV7-9
clone size: -
CDR3 protein: CASSSLPGYLAKNIQYF
CDR3 DNA: TGTGCCAGCAGCTCACTCCCCGGGTACTTAGCCAAAAACATTCAGTACTTC

CDR3 length: 15
D gene: -
J gene: TRBJ1-5
V gene: TRBV4-3
clone size: -
CDR3 protein: CASSEGRGAGQPQHF
CDR3 DNA: TGCGCCAGCAGTGAGGGGAGGGGGGCAGGGCAGCCCCAGCATTTT

CDR3 length: 15
D gene: TRBD1
J gene: TRBJ2-7
V gene: TRBV12-3/TRBV12-4
clone size: many
CDR3 protein: CASSRPGQGSYEQYF
CDR3 DNA: TGTGCCAGCAGTCGACCGGGACAGGGGTCCTACGAGCAGTACTTC